This TCR beta chain emerged from a study of blood T cells in healthy people across ages. Overall study findings and caveats: Age brought a roughly linear fall in TCR beta diversity measured per million T cells. Investigators viewed diversity estimates from one million T cells as underestimates, the study reported. Naive CD4+ cell counts and diversity both ran higher in long-lived than in aged donors.

Only a few counts were recorded for this clonotype. Its antigen is undetermined. The authors ran a second PCR of about 6 to 11 cycles using a sample-barcoded 5' primer and a J-beta primer mix. Each cDNA molecule was tagged by a template-switch adaptor that had 12 random nucleotides. TCRdb reanalysed the 5' RACE reads using MiXCR and keeps one entry per CDR3 protein. Among about 570,000 distinct CDR3 sequences listed, 27% were seen once. What was sequenced was blood. This receptor was taken from a woman in her sixties or seventies in good health.

CDR3 nucleotides: TGTGCCAGCAGCCCACGACTAGCGGGGGAGGGAGAGACCCAGTACTTC. This sequence encodes CASSPRLAGEGETQYF. The J gene is TRBJ2-5, the V gene TRBV11-2; 12 positions agree with TRBD2. Germline lookup yields CDR1 SGHAT and CDR2 FQNNGV. This CDR3 spans 16 amino acids. V shed 5 bases and J 4 bases; nucleotides not matched to a gene: 8.